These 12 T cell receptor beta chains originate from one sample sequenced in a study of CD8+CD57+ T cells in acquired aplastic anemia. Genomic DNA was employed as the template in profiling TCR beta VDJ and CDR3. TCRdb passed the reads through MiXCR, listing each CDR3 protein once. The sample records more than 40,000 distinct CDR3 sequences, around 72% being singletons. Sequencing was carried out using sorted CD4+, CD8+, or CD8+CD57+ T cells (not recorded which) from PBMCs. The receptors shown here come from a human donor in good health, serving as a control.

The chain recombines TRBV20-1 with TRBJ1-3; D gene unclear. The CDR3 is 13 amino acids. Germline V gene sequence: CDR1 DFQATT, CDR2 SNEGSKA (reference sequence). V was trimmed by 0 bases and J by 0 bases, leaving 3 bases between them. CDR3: CSARDPSGNTIYF. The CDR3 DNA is TGCAGTGCTAGAGACCCCTCTGGAAACACCATATATTTT.

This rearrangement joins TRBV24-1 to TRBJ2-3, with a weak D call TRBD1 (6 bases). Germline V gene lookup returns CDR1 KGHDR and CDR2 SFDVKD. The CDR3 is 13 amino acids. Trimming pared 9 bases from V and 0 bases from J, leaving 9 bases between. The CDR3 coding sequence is TGTGCCACCGGACAGACTAGCACAGATACGCAGTATTTT. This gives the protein CATGQTSTDTQYF.

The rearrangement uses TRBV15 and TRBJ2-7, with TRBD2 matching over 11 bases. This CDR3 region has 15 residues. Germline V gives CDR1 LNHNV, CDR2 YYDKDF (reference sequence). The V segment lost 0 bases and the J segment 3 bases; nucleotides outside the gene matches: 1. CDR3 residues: CATSRDTSGGYEQYF. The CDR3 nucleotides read TGTGCCACCAGCAGAGATACTAGCGGGGGCTACGAGCAGTACTTC.

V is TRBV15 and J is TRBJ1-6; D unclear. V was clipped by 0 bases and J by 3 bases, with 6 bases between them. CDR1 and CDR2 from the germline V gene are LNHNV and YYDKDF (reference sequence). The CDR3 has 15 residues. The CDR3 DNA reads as TGTGCCACCAGCAGAGATGGGATCTATAATTCACCCCTCCACTTT. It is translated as CATSRDGIYNSPLHF. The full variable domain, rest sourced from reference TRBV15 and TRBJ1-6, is DAMVIQNPRYQVTQFGKPVTLSCSQTLNHNVMYWYQQKSSQAPKLLFHYYDKDFNNEADTPDNFQSRRPNTSFCFLDIRSPGLGDTAMYLCATSRDGIYNSPLHFGNGTRLTVT.

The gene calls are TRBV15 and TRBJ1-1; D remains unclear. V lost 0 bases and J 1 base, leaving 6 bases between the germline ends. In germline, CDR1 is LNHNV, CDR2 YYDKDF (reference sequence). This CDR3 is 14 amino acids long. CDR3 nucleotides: TGTGCCACCAGCAGAGATCGGGAGAACACTGAAGCTTTCTTT. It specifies CATSRDRENTEAFF.

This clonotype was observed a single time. In DNA form, the CDR3 reads TGTGCCAGCAGCCGGGAGGCCGCCTACGAGCAGTACTTC. Protein sequence: CASSREAAYEQYF. This chain connects TRBV7-6 to TRBJ2-7, with TRBD2 matching over 7 bases. The CDR3 totals 13 residues. The V and J ends lost 5 bases and 2 bases, in that order; junction bases with no gene match: 3. Germline V gene lookup returns CDR1 SGHVS and CDR2 FNYEAQ.

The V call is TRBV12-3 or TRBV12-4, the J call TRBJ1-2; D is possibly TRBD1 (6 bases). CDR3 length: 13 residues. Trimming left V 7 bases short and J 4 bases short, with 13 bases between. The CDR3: CASNIDRLYGYTF. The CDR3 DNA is TGTGCCAGCAACATCGACAGGCTCTATGGCTACACCTTC.

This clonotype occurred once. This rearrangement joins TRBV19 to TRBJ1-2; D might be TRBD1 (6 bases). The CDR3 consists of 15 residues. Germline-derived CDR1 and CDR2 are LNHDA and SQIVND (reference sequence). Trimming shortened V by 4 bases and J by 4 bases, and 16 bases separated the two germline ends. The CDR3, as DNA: TGTGCCAGTAGTAACGGACAGACCGGCCCCTATGGCTACACCTTC. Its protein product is CASSNGQTGPYGYTF.

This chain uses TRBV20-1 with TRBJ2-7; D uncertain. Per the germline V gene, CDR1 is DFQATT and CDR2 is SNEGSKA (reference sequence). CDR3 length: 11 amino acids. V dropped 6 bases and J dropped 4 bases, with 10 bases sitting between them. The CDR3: CSAKLAYEQYF. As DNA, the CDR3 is TGCAGTGCGAAGTTGGCTTACGAGCAGTACTTC.

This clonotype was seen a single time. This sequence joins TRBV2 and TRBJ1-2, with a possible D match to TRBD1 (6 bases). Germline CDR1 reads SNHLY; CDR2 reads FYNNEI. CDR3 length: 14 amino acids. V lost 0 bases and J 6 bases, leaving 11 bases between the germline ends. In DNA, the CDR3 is TGTGCCAGCAGTGAAGCGCGGTCAGGGGATGGCTACACCTTC. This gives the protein CASSEARSGDGYTF.

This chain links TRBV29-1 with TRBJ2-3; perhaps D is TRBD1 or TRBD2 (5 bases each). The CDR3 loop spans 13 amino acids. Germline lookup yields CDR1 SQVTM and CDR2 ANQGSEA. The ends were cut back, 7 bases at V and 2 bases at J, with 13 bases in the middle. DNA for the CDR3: TGCAGCGATATCCGGGACGACACAGATACGCAGTATTTT. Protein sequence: CSDIRDDTDTQYF.

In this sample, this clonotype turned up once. The CDR3 is CASSQQTGLQYF. In nucleotides, the CDR3 is TGTGCCAGCAGCCAACAGACAGGGCTGCAGTACTTC. The gene calls are TRBV7-2 and TRBJ2-4; 7 nucleotides line up with TRBD1. The CDR3 length is 12 residues. V was pared by 5 bases and J by 13 bases, with 8 bases of the junction left unmatched. The V gene's germline CDR1 is SGHTA and CDR2 FQGNSA.